This T cell receptor beta chain was documented in a study of cytomegalovirus exposure and HLA in healthy donors. On the study more broadly: Drawn from HLA-typed donors, tens of millions of unique TCRs were held in an early data release.

13 Jbeta primers and 60 Vbeta primers were used for the PCR. Assay: immunoSEQ multiplex PCR; the TCRdb copy retains only in-frame clones and omits some. The table lists around 150,000 clones. The germline gives CDR1 PRHDT, CDR2 FYEKMQ (reference sequence). V lost 5 bases and J lost 0; bases outside the gene matches: 18. The CDR3 totals 20 residues. Sequencing input: PBMCs. The gene calls are TRBV13 and TRBJ1-1, with 10 bases aligning to TRBD1. The sequence was obtained from an older woman in good health and CMV-seronegative. The CDR3 spells CASSDRQGAPFSGMNTEAFF. In DNA form, the CDR3 reads TGTGCCAGCAGCGATCGACAGGGGGCGCCGTTTTCCGGTATGAACACTGAAGCTTTCTTT. Full variable domain (remainder filled in from reference TRBV13 and TRBJ1-1): AAGVIQSPRHLIKEKRETATLKCYPIPRHDTVYWYQQGPGQDPQFLISFYEKMQSDKGSIPDRFSAQQFSDYHSELNMSSLELGDSALYFCASSDRQGAPFSGMNTEAFFGQGTRLTVV.